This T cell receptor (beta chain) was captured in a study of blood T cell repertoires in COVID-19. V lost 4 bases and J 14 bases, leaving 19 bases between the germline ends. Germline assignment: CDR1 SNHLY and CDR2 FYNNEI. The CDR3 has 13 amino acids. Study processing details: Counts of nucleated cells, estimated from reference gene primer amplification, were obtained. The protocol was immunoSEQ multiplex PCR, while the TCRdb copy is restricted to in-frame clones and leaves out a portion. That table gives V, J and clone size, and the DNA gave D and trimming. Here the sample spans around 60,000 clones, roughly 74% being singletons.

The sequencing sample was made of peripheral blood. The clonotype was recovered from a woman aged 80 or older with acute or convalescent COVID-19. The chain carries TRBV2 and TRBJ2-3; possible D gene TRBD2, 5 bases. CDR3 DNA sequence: TGTGCCAGCAGTGGACCCGGGGTCCCCTGGTTGTATTTT. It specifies CASSGPGVPWLYF. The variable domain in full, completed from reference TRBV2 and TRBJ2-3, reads EPEVTQTPSHQVTQMGQEVILRCVPISNHLYFYWYRQILGQKVEFLVSFYNNEISEKSEIFDDQFSVERPDGSNFTLKIRSTKLEDSAMYFCASSGPGVPWLYFGPGTRLTVL.